Listed here are 32 T cell receptor beta chains from one sample, sequenced in a study of identical twins. MiXCR, applied by TCRdb to the 5' RACE reads, yields one record per CDR3 protein. The table shows about 490,000 distinct CDR3 sequences, with about 16% occurring only once. These sequences were also reported in another study, on yellow fever vaccine responses in identical twins.

The specimen was CD4+ T cells sorted from blood. These receptor sequences come from a woman under 30 in good health.

The sample holds a few counts of this clonotype. This rearrangement joins TRBV7-9 to TRBJ2-1; 9 bases line up with TRBD2. From germline, CDR1 is SEHNR and CDR2 FQNEAQ (reference sequence). V shed 4 bases, J shed 5 bases, and the junction held 6 bases outside the gene matches. The CDR3 consists of 15 residues. In nucleotides, the CDR3 is TGTGCCAGCAGCTCGAGCGGGGGGCTCAACAATGAGCAGTTCTTC. Its translation is CASSSSGGLNNEQFF.

The V gene is TRBV5-1, the J gene TRBJ2-3, with D possibly TRBD2 on 6 matching bases. Germline V CDR1 and CDR2: SGHRS, YFSETQ. The CDR3 has 15 residues. Between the trimmed V and J ends, which lost 3 bases and 1 base, there was a span of 12 bases. Written as DNA, the CDR3 is TGCGCCAGCAGCTACGGCGGGACTGGCACAGATACGCAGTATTTT. This encodes CASSYGGTGTDTQYF.

This CDR3 is CASSYVGEQFF. The CDR3 DNA reads as TGTGCCAGCAGTTATGTGGGCGAGCAGTTCTTC. The chain couples TRBV6-2 or TRBV6-3 to TRBJ2-1; no clear D. CDR3 length: 11 residues. The ends were cut back, 3 bases at V and 10 bases at J, with 7 bases in the middle. Germline lookup yields CDR1 MNHEY and CDR2 SVGEGT.

This clonotype was observed a handful of times. V is TRBV3-1 and J is TRBJ2-3; TRBD2 matches at 7 bases. CDR3 length: 15 residues. The V gene end was trimmed by 3 bases and the J gene end by 1 base; junction bases not matched to a gene: 4. In germline, CDR1 is LGHDT, CDR2 YNNKEL (reference sequence). The chain's CDR3 is CASSHSSGRTDTQYF. CDR3 sequence (DNA): TGTGCCAGCAGCCACTCTAGCGGACGCACAGATACGCAGTATTTT.

This clonotype came up a few times. V gene TRBV6-2 or TRBV6-3 combines with J gene TRBJ2-7, with D possibly matching TRBD1 (5 bases). Germline values: CDR1 MNHEY, CDR2 SVGEGT. Deletions cut 6 bases from V and 7 bases from J, with 13 bases between. The CDR3 length is 12 residues. CDR3 coding DNA: TGTGCCAGCAGAACAGGCCCTCAAGAGCAGTACTTC. Amino acid sequence: CASRTGPQEQYF.

The rearrangement uses TRBV2 and TRBJ2-2, with a possible D match to TRBD1 (5 bases). Trimming pared 7 bases from V and 4 bases from J, leaving 16 bases between. The CDR3 is 15 amino acids. CDR1 is SNHLY and CDR2 is FYNNEI in the germline V gene. CDR3 region: CASMADTKTTGELFF. The CDR3 DNA reads TGTGCCAGCATGGCGGACACAAAAACCACCGGGGAGCTGTTTTTT.

This chain uses TRBV6-5 with TRBJ2-5; 11 bases are shared with TRBD2. CDR3 length: 16 amino acids. CDR1 is MNHEY and CDR2 is SVGAGI in the germline V gene. J gave up 4 bases and V 1 base, and 5 bases lay outside the gene matches. This CDR3 is CASSYYSSGGIETQYF. The CDR3 region has the DNA TGTGCCAGCAGTTACTACTCTAGCGGGGGGATAGAGACCCAGTACTTC.

This clonotype was recorded a few times. The chain couples TRBV24-1 to TRBJ2-3, with D perhaps being TRBD1 or TRBD2 (6 bases each). The germline V gene has CDR1 KGHDR and CDR2 SFDVKD. Trimming removed 3 bases from V and 2 bases from J, with 14 bases in between. This CDR3 is 16 amino acids long. The CDR3 sequence: CATSDRKGGFTDTQYF. As DNA, the CDR3 is TGTGCCACCAGTGATCGGAAGGGGGGTTTCACAGATACGCAGTATTTT.

V usage is TRBV29-1 and J usage is TRBJ1-2; TRBD1 matches 12 bases. The CDR3 is made up of 14 amino acids. Per germline, CDR1 SQVTM and CDR2 ANQGSEA. After removal of 4 bases from V and 3 bases from J, the junction contained 3 bases not matched to a gene. The CDR3 region has the DNA TGCAGCGTTGTGGGGACAGGGGGCGACTATGGCTACACCTTC. Its protein is CSVVGTGGDYGYTF.

The chain combines TRBV14 with TRBJ2-7, with 10 nucleotides matching TRBD1. Trimming cost V 5 bases and J 4 bases; bases outside gene matches: 8. Germline CDR1 reads SGHDN; CDR2 reads FVKESK. This CDR3 spans 15 amino acids. In DNA, the CDR3 is TGTGCCAGCAGCTACCGACAGGGGGCTATGTACGAGCAGTACTTC. Translating it yields CASSYRQGAMYEQYF.

This clonotype was seen a few times. CDR3 in DNA: TGTGCCAGCAGCCTCGGAGCCCCAGGGAGAGAGGACACTGAAGCTTTCTTT. Translated, it gives CASSLGAPGREDTEAFF. The chain uses TRBV7-9 and TRBJ1-1, with D perhaps TRBD1 (5 bases). Germline loops: CDR1 SEHNR, CDR2 FQNEAQ (reference sequence). V lost 5 bases to trimming and J lost 3 bases, with 22 bases between them. The CDR3 is made up of 17 amino acids.

The chain is built from TRBV10-3 and TRBJ2-1; 9 bases fit TRBD1. Losses at the gene ends were 6 bases for V and 7 bases for J; bases not matched to a gene: 7. The germline CDR1 and CDR2 sequences are ENHRY and SYGVKD. The CDR3 consists of 14 residues. CDR3 in DNA: TGTGCCATCAGGAGCGGGACAGGGTCTAATGAGCAGTTCTTC. Encoded protein: CAIRSGTGSNEQFF.

This clonotype was observed a handful of times. The rearrangement links TRBV7-9 to TRBJ1-1, with D unclear. CDR3 size: 13 residues. The germline CDR1 and CDR2 sequences are SEHNR and FQNEAQ (reference sequence). V lost 2 bases and J lost 8, with 12 bases in between. Written as DNA, the CDR3 is TGTGCCAGCAGCTTAATTACCGCATACGAAGCTTTCTTT. Its protein product is CASSLITAYEAFF.

This clonotype was counted many times. An end of the junction does not agree with germline; a read error may underlie this. The genes are TRBV18 and TRBJ2-7, with 11 positions matching TRBD1. From germline, CDR1 is KGHSH and CDR2 LQKENI. This CDR3 has 15 residues. The CDR3 nucleotides are TGCGCCAGCAGCCCCGGGACAGGGGGCTCCTACGAGCAGTACTTC. This encodes CASSPGTGGSYEQYF.

In this sample, this clonotype turned up a few times. Here the CDR3 DNA reads TGTGCCAGCAGCTTAACCCCCGGCGGGGAGACCCAGTACTTC. It yields the protein CASSLTPGGETQYF. The chain joins TRBV7-8 to TRBJ2-5; weak D call: TRBD2 (5 bases). The germline V gene has CDR1 SGHVS and CDR2 FQNEAQ. V was pared by 2 bases and J by 5 bases, with 12 bases between. There are 14 residues in the CDR3.

This clonotype was detected a few times. The chain carries TRBV6-2 or TRBV6-3 and TRBJ1-6; D might be TRBD1 (5 bases). The CDR3 consists of 15 residues. Trimming removed 0 bases from V and 3 bases from J, with 6 bases in between. CDR1 is MNHEY, CDR2 SVGEGT, per germline. This CDR3 reads CASSYSGVYNSPLHF. The DNA for the CDR3 is TGTGCCAGCAGTTACTCGGGGGTCTATAATTCACCCCTCCACTTT.

A few counts support this clonotype. V usage is TRBV6-1 and J usage is TRBJ2-7; D uncertain. Trimming shortened V by 4 bases and J by 0 bases, and 7 bases separated the two germline ends. CDR1 is MNHNS, CDR2 SASEGT, per germline. CDR3 length equals 13 residues. Written as DNA, the CDR3 is TGTGCCAGCAGTGGGCAGAACTCCTACGAGCAGTACGTC. Its protein product is CASSGQNSYEQYV.

The chain uses TRBV21-1 and TRBJ1-1. TRBV21-1 is a recognized pseudogene. This CDR3 spans 16 amino acids. CDR3 region: CASSKEVLRKNTEAFF. DNA for the CDR3: TGTGCCAGCAGCAAAGAGGTTCTGCGTAAGAACACTGAAGCTTTCTTT.

This clonotype was observed a handful of times. This chain joins TRBV27 and TRBJ2-7; 11 bases align to TRBD2. V dropped 5 bases and J dropped 6; count of bases not matched to a gene: 6. This CDR3 comprises 14 residues. The germline gives CDR1 MNHEY, CDR2 SMNVEV (reference sequence). This chain's CDR3 is CASSMLAGGGEQYF. The CDR3, as DNA: TGTGCCAGCAGTATGCTAGCGGGAGGTGGCGAGCAGTACTTC.

The CDR3 sequence: CSVLPQGLGTDTQYF. In DNA, the CDR3 is TGCAGCGTTTTACCCCAGGGACTCGGCACAGATACGCAGTATTTT. V and J are TRBV29-1 and TRBJ2-3, with D tentatively TRBD2 (6 bases). CDR3 length: 15 amino acids. Germline lookup yields CDR1 SQVTM and CDR2 ANQGSEA. V was pared by 5 bases and J by 1 base, with 16 bases between.

V gene TRBV9 combines with J gene TRBJ2-2; maybe TRBD1 (5 bases). The CDR3 runs 13 residues. The ends were cut back, 6 bases at V and 1 base at J, with 7 bases in the middle. Germline loops: CDR1 SGDLS, CDR2 YYNGEE. The CDR3 spells CASNTGNTGELFF. The CDR3 nucleotides read TGTGCCAGCAACACAGGGAACACCGGGGAGCTGTTTTTT.

This clonotype was seen a few times. V is TRBV20-1 and J is TRBJ1-6; no clear D. V was clipped by 6 bases and J by 2 bases, with 11 bases between them. Germline CDR1 and CDR2: DFQATT and SNEGSKA (reference sequence). The CDR3 has 14 residues. CDR3 region: CSAEPGTYNSPLHF. CDR3 in DNA: TGCAGTGCCGAACCGGGCACCTATAATTCACCCCTCCACTTT.

The rearrangement joins TRBV11-2 to TRBJ2-5; TRBD2 aligns across 8 bases. In germline, CDR1 is SGHAT, CDR2 FQNNGV. The length of the CDR3 is 14 residues. J lost 4 bases, V lost 5 bases, and 6 bases had no gene match. The CDR3 sequence is CASSRLSGRETQYF. Here the CDR3 DNA reads TGTGCCAGCAGCCGTTTGAGCGGGAGAGAGACCCAGTACTTC.

This clonotype was counted a few times. V gene TRBV3-1 combines with J gene TRBJ1-5; TRBD1 matches at 10 bases. CDR1 LGHDT and CDR2 YNNKEL come from the germline V gene (reference sequence). The CDR3 length is 15 residues. Unmatched junction bases numbered 7, after V lost 4 bases and J lost 7 bases. The CDR3 here is CASSPWDRGGQPQHF. CDR3 DNA: TGTGCCAGCAGCCCTTGGGACAGGGGAGGGCAGCCCCAGCATTTT.

Many counts were recorded for this clonotype. The chain couples TRBV7-9 to TRBJ1-1, with unresolved D. This CDR3 comprises 13 residues. V lost 5 bases, J lost 1 base, and 8 bases lay in between. From germline, CDR1 is SEHNR and CDR2 FQNEAQ (reference sequence). The CDR3 region has the DNA TGTGCCAGCAGCGAAAACTGGAACACTGAAGCTTTCTTT. Its translation: CASSENWNTEAFF.

The J gene is TRBJ2-7, the V gene TRBV7-3, with D perhaps matching TRBD2 (6 bases). This CDR3 has 16 amino acids. Germline V gene data show CDR1 as SGHTA and CDR2 as FQGTGA. V was trimmed by 7 bases and J by 0 bases, leaving 19 bases between them. CDR3 nucleotides: TGTGCCAGCACCACCCCGGGACTTATCAGCTCCTACGAGCAGTACTTC. Protein sequence: CASTTPGLISSYEQYF.

V and J are TRBV5-1 and TRBJ2-1; 13 nucleotides line up with TRBD2. This CDR3 spans 20 amino acids. Germline V CDR1 and CDR2: SGHRS, YFSETQ. V lost 0 bases and J lost 0; bases outside the gene matches: 9. In nucleotides, the CDR3 is TGCGCCAGCAGCTTGGTAGAACTAGCGGGAGGGCCGAGCTCCTACAATGAGCAGTTCTTC. This translates into CASSLVELAGGPSSYNEQFF. The full variable domain, its missing parts supplied by reference TRBV5-1 and TRBJ2-1, is KAGVTQTPRYLIKTRGQQVTLSCSPISGHRSVSWYQQTPGQGLQFLFEYFSETQRNKGNFPGRFSGRQFSNSRSEMNVSTLELGDSALYLCASSLVELAGGPSSYNEQFFGPGTRLTVL.

This chain links TRBV19 with TRBJ2-3; 7 bases match TRBD2. Germline CDR1 is LNHDA and CDR2 is SQIVND (reference sequence). The V segment lost 3 bases and the J segment 4 bases; nucleotides outside the gene matches: 7. The CDR3 is 15 residues long. The CDR3 DNA reads TGTGCCAGTAGTATGGAGGGACTATCGGCAGATACGCAGTATTTT. Amino acid sequence: CASSMEGLSADTQYF.

This clonotype was seen a few times. The V and J genes are TRBV12-5 and TRBJ2-1; either TRBD1 or TRBD2 may fit D (5 bases each). Trimming took off 0 bases at V and 8 bases at J, with 20 bases between the two ends. The CDR3 runs to 17 residues. Germline V gene sequence: CDR1 LGHNT, CDR2 FRNRAP. The CDR3 loop is CASGLVRGTWADDEQFF. CDR3 DNA sequence: TGTGCTAGTGGTTTGGTACGAGGGACCTGGGCAGACGATGAGCAGTTCTTC.

The rearrangement links TRBV3-1 to TRBJ2-1; TRBD2 agrees at 8 bases. The V gene end was trimmed by 0 bases and the J gene end by 12 bases; junction bases not matched to a gene: 16. This CDR3 region has 17 residues. Germline V CDR1 and CDR2: LGHDT, YNNKEL (reference sequence). The CDR3 sequence is CASSQDHVTSEPFVQFF. The CDR3 bases are TGTGCCAGCAGCCAAGATCACGTGACTAGCGAACCCTTCGTGCAGTTCTTC.

CDR3 DNA sequence: TGCAGTGCTAGAGGCGCTGACAGGGGGAACGCTGGGGCCAACGTCCTGACTTTC. It is translated as CSARGADRGNAGANVLTF. The chain uses TRBV20-1 and TRBJ2-6, with 9 bases matching TRBD1. The ends lost 1 base at V and 2 bases at J; junction bases unmatched: 9. Germline-derived CDR1 and CDR2 are DFQATT and SNEGSKA (reference sequence). The CDR3 is 18 amino acids.

V gene TRBV20-1 combines with J gene TRBJ2-1; 8 bases match TRBD1. The germline gives CDR1 DFQATT, CDR2 SNEGSKA (reference sequence). The CDR3 totals 15 residues. CDR3 loop: CSLDRGQSSYNEQFF. CDR3 in DNA: TGCAGCCTTGACAGGGGCCAGAGCTCCTACAATGAGCAGTTCTTC.